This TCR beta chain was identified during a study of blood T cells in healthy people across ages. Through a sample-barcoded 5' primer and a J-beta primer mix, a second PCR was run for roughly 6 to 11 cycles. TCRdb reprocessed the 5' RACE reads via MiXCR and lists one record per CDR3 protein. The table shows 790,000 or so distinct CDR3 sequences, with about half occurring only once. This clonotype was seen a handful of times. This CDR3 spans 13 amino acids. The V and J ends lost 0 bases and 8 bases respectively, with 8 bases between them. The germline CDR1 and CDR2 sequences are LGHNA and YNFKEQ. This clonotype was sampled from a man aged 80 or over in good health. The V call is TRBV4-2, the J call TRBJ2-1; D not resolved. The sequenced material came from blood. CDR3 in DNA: TGTGCCAGCAGCCAAGATTTTCGGGATGAGCAGTTCTTC. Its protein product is CASSQDFRDEQFF.